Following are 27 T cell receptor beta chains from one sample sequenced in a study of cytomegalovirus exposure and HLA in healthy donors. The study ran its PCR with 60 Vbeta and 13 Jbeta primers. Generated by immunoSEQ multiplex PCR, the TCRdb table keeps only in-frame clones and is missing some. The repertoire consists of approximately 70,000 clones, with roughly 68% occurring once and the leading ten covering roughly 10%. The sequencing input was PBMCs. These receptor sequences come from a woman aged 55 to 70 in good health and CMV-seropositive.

CDR3 region: CASSPPGGHEQYF. The CDR3 nucleotides are TGTGCCAGCAGCCCTCCAGGGGGCCACGAGCAGTACTTC. The V gene is TRBV13, the J gene TRBJ2-7; 8 nucleotides agree with TRBD1. This CDR3 is 13 amino acids long. Germline CDR1 and CDR2: PRHDT and FYEKMQ (reference sequence). Unmatched junction bases numbered 5, after V lost 5 bases and J lost 5 bases.

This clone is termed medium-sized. This chain's CDR3 is CASSLAAGEGSPLHF. The CDR3 DNA follows: TGTGCCAGCAGCTTAGCGGCAGGGGAGGGTTCACCCCTCCACTTT. V and J are TRBV7-6 and TRBJ1-6, with D tentatively TRBD1 (6 bases). This CDR3 has 15 amino acids. The germline V gene has CDR1 SGHVS and CDR2 FNYEAQ. The V gene lost 0 bases and the J gene lost 9 bases, with 12 bases spanning the gap.

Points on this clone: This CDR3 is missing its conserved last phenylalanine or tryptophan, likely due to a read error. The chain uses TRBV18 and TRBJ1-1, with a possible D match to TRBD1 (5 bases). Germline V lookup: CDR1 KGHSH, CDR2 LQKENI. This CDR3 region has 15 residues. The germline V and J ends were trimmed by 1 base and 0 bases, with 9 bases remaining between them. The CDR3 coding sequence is TGTGCCAGCTCACCACGTCCAGGGTTGAACACTGAAGCTTTCGTT. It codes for CASSPRPGLNTEAFV.

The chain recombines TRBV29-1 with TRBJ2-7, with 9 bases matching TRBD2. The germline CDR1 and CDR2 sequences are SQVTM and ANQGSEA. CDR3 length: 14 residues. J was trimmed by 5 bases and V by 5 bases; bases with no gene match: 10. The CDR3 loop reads CSVIVAGAWDEQYF. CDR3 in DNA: TGCAGCGTTATAGTAGCGGGGGCCTGGGACGAGCAGTACTTC.

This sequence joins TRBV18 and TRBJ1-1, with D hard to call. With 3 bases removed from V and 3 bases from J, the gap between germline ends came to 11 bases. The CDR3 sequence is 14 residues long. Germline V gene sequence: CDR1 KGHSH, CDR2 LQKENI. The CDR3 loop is CASSPPSVDTEAFF. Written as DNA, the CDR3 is TGTGCCAGCTCACCCCCGTCGGTGGACACTGAAGCTTTCTTT.

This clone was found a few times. CDR3 region: CASSRGRWEYSGANVLTF. Here the CDR3 DNA reads TGCGCCAGCAGCCGCGGACGGTGGGAGTACTCTGGGGCCAACGTCCTGACTTTC. V usage is TRBV5-1 and J usage is TRBJ2-6, with a weak D call TRBD2 (5 bases). The CDR3 length is 18 residues. With 4 bases removed from V and 0 bases from J, the gap between germline ends came to 17 bases. From germline, CDR1 is SGHRS and CDR2 YFSETQ.

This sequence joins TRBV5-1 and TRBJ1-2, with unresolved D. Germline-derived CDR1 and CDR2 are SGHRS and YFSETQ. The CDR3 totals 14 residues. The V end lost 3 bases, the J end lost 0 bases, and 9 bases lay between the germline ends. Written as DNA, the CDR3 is TGCGCCAGCAGCTCCGCGGTGACTAACTATGGCTACACCTTC. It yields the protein CASSSAVTNYGYTF.

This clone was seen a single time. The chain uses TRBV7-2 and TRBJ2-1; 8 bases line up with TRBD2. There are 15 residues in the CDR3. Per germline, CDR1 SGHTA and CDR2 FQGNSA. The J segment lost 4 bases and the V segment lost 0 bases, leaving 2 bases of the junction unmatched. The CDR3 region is CASSLAAGDYNEQFF. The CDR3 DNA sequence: TGTGCCAGCAGCTTAGCAGCGGGAGATTACAATGAGCAGTTCTTC.

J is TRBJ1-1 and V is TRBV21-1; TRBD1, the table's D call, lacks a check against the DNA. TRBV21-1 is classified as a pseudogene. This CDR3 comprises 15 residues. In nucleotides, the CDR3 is TGTGCCAGCAGCTCACGGGACAGGAATAACACTGAAGCTTTCTTT. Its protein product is CASSSRDRNNTEAFF.

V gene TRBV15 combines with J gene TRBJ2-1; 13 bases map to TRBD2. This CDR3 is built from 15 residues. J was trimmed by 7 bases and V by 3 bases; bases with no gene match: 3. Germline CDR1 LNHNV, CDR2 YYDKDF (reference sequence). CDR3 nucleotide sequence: TGTGCCACCAGCAGTGGGACTAGCGGGGAGAATGAGCAGTTCTTC. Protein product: CATSSGTSGENEQFF.

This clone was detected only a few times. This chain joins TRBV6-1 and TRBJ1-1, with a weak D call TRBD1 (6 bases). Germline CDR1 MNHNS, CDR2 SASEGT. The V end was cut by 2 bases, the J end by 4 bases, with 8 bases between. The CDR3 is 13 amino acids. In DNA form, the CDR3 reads TGTGCCAGCAGTGAACAGGGGACCACTGAAGCTTTCTTT. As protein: CASSEQGTTEAFF.

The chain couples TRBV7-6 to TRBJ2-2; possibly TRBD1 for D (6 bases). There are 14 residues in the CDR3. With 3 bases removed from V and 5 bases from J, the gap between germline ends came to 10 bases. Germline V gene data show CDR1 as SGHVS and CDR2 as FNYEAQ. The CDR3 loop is CASSLRTATGELFF. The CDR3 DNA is TGTGCCAGCAGCTTGAGGACAGCTACCGGGGAGCTGTTTTTT.

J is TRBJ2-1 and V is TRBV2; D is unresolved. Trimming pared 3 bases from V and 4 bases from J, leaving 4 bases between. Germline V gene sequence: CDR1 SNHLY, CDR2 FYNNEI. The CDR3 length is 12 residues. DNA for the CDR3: TGTGCCAGCAGTGACTCTTACAATGAGCAGTTCTTC. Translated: CASSDSYNEQFF.

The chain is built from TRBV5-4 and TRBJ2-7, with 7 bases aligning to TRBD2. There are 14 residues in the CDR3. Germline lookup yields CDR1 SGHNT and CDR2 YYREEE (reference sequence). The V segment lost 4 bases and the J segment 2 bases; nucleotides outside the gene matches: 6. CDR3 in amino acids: CASSTGTTPYEQYF. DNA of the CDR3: TGTGCCAGCAGCACCGGGACTACACCCTACGAGCAGTACTTC. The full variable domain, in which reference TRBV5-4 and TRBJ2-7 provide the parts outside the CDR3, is ETGVTQSPTHLIKTRGQQVTLRCSSQSGHNTVSWYQQALGQGPQFIFQYYREEENGRGNFPPRFSGLQFPNYSSELNVNALELDDSALYLCASSTGTTPYEQYFGPGTRLTVT.

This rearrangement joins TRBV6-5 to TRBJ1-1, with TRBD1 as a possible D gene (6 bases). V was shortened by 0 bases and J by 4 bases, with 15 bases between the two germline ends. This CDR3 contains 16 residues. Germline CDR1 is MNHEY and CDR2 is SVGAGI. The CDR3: CASSYSNYRDGTEAFF. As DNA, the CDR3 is TGTGCCAGCAGTTACTCGAATTACAGGGATGGCACTGAAGCTTTCTTT.

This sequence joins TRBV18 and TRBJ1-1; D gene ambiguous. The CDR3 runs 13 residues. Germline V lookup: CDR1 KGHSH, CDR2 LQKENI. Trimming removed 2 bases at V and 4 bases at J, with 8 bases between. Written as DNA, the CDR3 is TGTGCCAGCTCACCAGAGTTGAGCACTGAAGCTTTCTTT. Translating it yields CASSPELSTEAFF.

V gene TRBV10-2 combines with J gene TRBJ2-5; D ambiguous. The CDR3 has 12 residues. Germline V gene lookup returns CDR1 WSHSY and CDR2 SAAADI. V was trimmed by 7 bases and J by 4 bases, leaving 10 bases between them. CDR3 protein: CASTNSRETQYF. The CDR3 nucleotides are TGCGCCAGCACCAATAGTAGAGAGACCCAGTACTTC.

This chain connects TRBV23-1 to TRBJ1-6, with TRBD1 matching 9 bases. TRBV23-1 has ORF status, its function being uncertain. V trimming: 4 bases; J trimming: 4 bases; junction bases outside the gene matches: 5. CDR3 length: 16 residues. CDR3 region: CASSPTGGDYNSPLHF. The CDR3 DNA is TGCGCCAGCAGTCCAACAGGGGGCGATTATAATTCACCCCTCCACTTT.

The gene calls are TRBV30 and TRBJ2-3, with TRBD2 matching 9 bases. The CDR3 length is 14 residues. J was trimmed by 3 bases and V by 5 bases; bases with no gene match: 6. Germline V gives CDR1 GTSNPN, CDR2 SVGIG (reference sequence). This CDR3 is CAWSSTSGTDTQYF. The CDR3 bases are TGTGCCTGGTCTTCGACTAGCGGAACAGATACGCAGTATTTT.

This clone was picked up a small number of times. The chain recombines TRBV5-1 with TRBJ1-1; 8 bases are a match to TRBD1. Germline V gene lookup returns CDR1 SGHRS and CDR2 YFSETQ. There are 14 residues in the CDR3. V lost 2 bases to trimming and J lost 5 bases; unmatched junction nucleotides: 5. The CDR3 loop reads CASSLQGGRTEAFF. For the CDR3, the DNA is TGCGCCAGCAGCTTACAGGGGGGACGGACTGAAGCTTTCTTT.

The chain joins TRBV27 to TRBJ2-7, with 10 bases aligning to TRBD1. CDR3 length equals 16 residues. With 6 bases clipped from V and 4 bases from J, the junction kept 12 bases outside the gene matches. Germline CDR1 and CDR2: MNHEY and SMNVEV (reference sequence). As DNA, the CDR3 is TGTGCCAGCAGCCCCCTGGACAGGGGGGAAAATTACGAGCAGTACTTC. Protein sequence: CASSPLDRGENYEQYF.

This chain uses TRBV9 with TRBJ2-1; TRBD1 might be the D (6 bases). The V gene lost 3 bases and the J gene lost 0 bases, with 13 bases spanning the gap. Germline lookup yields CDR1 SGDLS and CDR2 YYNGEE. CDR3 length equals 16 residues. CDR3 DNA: TGTGCCAGCAGCGGTAGACAGGCGAGCTCCTACAATGAGCAGTTCTTC. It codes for CASSGRQASSYNEQFF.

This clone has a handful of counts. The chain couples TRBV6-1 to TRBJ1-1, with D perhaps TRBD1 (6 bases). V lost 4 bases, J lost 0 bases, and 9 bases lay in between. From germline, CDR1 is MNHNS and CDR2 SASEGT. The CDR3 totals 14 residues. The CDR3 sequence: CASSGRTVNTEAFF. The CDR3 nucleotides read TGTGCCAGCAGTGGCCGGACAGTGAACACTGAAGCTTTCTTT.

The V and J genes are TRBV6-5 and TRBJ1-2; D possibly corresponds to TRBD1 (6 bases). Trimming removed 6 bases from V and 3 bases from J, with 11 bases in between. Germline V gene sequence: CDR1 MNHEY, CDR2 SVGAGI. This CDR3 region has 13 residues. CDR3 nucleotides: TGTGCCAGCAGCCCCGGGGGGCACTATGGCTACACCTTC. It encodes CASSPGGHYGYTF.

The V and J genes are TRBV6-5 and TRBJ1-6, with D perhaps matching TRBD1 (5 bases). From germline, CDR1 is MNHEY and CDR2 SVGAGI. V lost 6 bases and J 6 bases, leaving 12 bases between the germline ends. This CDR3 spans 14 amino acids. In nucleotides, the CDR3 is TGTGCCAGCAGGAAGGGGAGGCTTAATTCACCCCTCCACTTT. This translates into CASRKGRLNSPLHF.

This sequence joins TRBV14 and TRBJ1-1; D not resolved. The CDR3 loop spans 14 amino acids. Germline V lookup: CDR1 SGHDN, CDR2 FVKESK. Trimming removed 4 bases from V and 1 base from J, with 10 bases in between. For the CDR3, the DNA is TGTGCCAGCAGCCCCCGGGAGACGAACACTGAAGCTTTCTTT. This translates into CASSPRETNTEAFF. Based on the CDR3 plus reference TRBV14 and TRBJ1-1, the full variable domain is EAGVTQFPSHSVIEKGQTVTLRCDPISGHDNLYWYRRVMGKEIKFLLHFVKESKQDESGMPNNRFLAERTGGTYSTLKVQPAELEDSGVYFCASSPRETNTEAFFGQGTRLTVV.

The CDR3 spells CASSLAWASDSYEQYF. The CDR3 DNA follows: TGCGCCAGCAGCTTGGCCTGGGCTTCCGACTCCTACGAGCAGTACTTC. J is TRBJ2-7 and V is TRBV5-1; D unresolved. The CDR3 consists of 16 residues. CDR1 SGHRS and CDR2 YFSETQ come from the germline V gene. V lost 0 bases to trimming and J lost 0 bases, with 13 bases between them.